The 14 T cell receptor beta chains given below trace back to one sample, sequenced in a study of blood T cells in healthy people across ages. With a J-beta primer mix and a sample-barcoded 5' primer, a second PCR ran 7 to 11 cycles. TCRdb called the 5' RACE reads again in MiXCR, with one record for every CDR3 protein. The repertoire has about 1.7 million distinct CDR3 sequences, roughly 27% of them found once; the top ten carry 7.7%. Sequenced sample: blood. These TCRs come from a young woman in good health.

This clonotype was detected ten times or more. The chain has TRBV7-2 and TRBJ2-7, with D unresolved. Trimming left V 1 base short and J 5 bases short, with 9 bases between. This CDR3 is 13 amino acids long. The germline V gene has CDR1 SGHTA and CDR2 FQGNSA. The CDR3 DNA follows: TGTGCCAGCAGCTTAGTCACGGGCGACGAGCAGTACTTC. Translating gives CASSLVTGDEQYF.

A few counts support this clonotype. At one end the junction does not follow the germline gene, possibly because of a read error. CDR3 DNA sequence: TGCAGCGTTGCAGCAGGCTACTATAGCTACACCTTC. Its protein is CSVAAGYYSYTF. The chain employs TRBV29-1 and TRBJ1-2; no firm D call. Germline V gene data show CDR1 as SQVTM and CDR2 as ANQGSEA. The CDR3 has 12 residues. The variable domain in full, completed from reference TRBV29-1 and TRBJ1-2, reads SAVISQKPSRDICQRGTSLTIQCQVDSQVTMMFWYRQQPGQSLTLIATANQGSEATYESGFVIDKFPISRPNLTFSTLTVSNMSPEDSSIYLCSVAAGYYSYTFGSGTRLTVV.

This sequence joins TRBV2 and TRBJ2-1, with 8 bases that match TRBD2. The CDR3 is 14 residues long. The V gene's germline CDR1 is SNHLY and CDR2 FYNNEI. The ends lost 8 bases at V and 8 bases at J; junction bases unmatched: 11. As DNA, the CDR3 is TGTGCCAGCCTGCAGTCGCGGGAGGACTATGAGCAGTTCTTC. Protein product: CASLQSREDYEQFF.

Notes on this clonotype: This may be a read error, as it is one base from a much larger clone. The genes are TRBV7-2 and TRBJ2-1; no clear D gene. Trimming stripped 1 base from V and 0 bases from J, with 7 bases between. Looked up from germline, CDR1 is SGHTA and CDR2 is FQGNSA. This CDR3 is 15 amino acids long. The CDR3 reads CASSLDGYSYNEQFF. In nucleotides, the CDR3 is TGTGCCAGCAGCTTAGACGGCTACTCCTACAATGAGCAGTTCTTC.

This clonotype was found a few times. The CDR3 DNA follows: TGCAGTGCTAGAGACCTTCGGGACGCCGGGACAGGGGGCGCCGGCTATGGCTACACCTTC. Encoded protein: CSARDLRDAGTGGAGYGYTF. V usage is TRBV20-1 and J usage is TRBJ1-2, with 12 nucleotides matching TRBD1. The CDR3 covers 20 residues. Germline V gene sequence: CDR1 DFQATT, CDR2 SNEGSKA (reference sequence). V lost 0 bases, J lost 4 bases, and 18 bases stayed unmatched.

CDR3 protein: CSASPTGLGEKLFF. CDR3 nucleotide sequence: TGCAGTGCTAGTCCGACGGGACTTGGGGAAAAACTGTTTTTT. This sequence joins TRBV20-1 and TRBJ1-4, with D tentatively TRBD1 (5 bases). V lost 3 bases and J 8 bases, leaving 16 bases between the germline ends. CDR1 DFQATT and CDR2 SNEGSKA come from the germline V gene (reference sequence). The CDR3 is 14 residues long.

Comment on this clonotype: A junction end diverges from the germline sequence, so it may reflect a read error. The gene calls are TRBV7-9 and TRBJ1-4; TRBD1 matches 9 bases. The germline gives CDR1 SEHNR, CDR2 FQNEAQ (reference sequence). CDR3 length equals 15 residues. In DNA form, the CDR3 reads TGTGCCAGCGGCTTAGCCGGGACAGGGAATGAAAAACTGTTTTTT. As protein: CASGLAGTGNEKLFF.

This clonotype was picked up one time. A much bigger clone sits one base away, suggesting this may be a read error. CDR3 sequence reads: CASSGGEAFADTQYF. CDR3 coding DNA: TGTGCCAGCAGCGGGGGGGAGGCGTTCGCAGATACGCAGTATTTT. The chain links TRBV9 to TRBJ2-3; the D gene is possibly TRBD2 (6 bases). The germline V gene encodes CDR1 SGDLS and CDR2 YYNGEE. Trimming removed 3 bases from V and 4 bases from J, with 15 bases in between. The CDR3 length is 15 residues. Full variable domain (remainder filled in from reference TRBV9 and TRBJ2-3): DSGVTQTPKHLITATGQRVTLRCSPRSGDLSVYWYQQSLDQGLQFLIQYYNGEERAKGNILERFSAQQFPDLHSELNLSSLELGDSALYFCASSGGEAFADTQYFGPGTRLTVL.

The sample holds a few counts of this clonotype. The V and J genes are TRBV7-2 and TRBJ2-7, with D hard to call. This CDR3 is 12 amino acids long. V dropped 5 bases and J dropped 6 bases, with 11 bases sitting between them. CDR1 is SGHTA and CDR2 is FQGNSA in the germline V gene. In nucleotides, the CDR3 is TGTGCCAGCAGCCAATCCCGGCTCGAGCAGTACTTC. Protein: CASSQSRLEQYF.

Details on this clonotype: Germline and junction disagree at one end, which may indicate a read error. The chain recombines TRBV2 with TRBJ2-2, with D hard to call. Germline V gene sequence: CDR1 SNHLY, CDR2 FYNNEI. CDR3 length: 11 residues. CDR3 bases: TGTGCCAGCAGAGGCACCAGGGAGCTGTTTTTT. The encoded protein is CASRGTRELFF.

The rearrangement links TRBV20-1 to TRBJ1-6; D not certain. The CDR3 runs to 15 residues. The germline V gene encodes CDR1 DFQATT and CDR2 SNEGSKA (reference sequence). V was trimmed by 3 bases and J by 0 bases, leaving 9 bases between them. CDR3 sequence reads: CSARIGSSYNSPLHF. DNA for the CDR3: TGCAGTGCTAGGATCGGCAGCTCCTATAATTCACCCCTCCACTTT.

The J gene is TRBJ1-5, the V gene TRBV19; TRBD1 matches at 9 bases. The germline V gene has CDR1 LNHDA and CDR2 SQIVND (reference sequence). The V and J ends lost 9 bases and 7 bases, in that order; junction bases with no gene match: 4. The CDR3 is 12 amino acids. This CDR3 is CARNDRGQPQHF. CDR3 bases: TGTGCCAGGAATGACAGGGGGCAGCCCCAGCATTTT.

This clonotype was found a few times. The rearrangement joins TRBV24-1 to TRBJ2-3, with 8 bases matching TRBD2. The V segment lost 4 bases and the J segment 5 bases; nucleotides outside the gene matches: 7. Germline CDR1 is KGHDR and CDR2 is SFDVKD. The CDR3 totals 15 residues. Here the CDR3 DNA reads TGTGCCACCAGTGACACCAGCGGGGGAGGAGATACGCAGTATTTT. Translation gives CATSDTSGGGDTQYF.

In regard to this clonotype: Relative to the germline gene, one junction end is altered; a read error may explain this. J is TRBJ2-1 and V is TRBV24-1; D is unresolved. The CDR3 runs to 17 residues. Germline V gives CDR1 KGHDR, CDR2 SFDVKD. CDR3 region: CATSDSRLGNSYNEPFF. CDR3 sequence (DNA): TGTGCCACCAGTGATTCAAGGCTAGGGAACTCCTACAATGAGCCGTTCTTC.